The TCR beta chain described here comes from a study of T cells in Graves' hyperthyroidism and ophthalmopathy. For the study at large: Staff took peripheral blood when the initial diagnosis was made, before any treatment began. Overall study results and limits: By a 13 V-J model, ophthalmopathy was set apart from stable hyperthyroidism.

Over 18 months, lack of ophthalmopathy progression marked Graves' hyperthyroidism as stable. TCR beta CDR3 sequences were amplified from RNA transcripts. HTBI primers were used for first-round RT-PCR of the TCR CDR3. TCRdb re-called the multiplex PCR reads with MiXCR, one entry per CDR3 protein. Among 96,000 or so distinct CDR3 sequences listed, around 52% were seen once. This CDR3 is 11 amino acids long. Per germline, CDR1 MNHEY and CDR2 SVGEGT. Trimming at V came to 4 bases and at J to 9 bases, leaving 3 bases not matched to a gene. Concerning this clonotype itself: Its antigen is not known.

This TCR came from a woman between 35 and 50 years old with Graves' hyperthyroidism. Specimen: blood. The chain couples TRBV6-2 or TRBV6-3 to TRBJ2-7; 7 bases fit TRBD2. The CDR3 DNA follows: TGTGCCAGCAGTTCAGCGGGACTGCAGTACTTC. Its protein product is CASSSAGLQYF.